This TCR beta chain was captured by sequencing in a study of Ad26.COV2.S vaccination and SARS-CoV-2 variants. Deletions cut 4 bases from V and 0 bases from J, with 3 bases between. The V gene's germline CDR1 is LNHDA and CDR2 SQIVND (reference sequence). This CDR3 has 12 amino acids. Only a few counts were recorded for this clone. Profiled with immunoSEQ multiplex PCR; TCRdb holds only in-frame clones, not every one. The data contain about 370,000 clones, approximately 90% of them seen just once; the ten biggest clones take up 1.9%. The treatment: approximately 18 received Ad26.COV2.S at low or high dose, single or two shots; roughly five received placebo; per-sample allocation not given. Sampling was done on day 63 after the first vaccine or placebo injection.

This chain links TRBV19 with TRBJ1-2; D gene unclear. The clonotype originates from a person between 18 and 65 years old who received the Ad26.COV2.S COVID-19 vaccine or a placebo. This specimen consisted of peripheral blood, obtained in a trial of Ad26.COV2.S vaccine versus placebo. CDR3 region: CASSTSNYGYTF. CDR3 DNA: TGTGCCAGTAGTACCTCTAACTATGGCTACACCTTC. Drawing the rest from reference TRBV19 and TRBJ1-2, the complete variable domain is DGGITQSPKYLFRKEGQNVTLSCEQNLNHDAMYWYRQDPGQGLRLIYYSQIVNDFQKGDIAEGYSVSREKKESFPLTVTSAQKNPTAFYLCASSTSNYGYTFGSGTRLTVV.